Following are 7 T cell receptor beta chains from one sample sequenced in a study of vaccination and CD4 T cells after COVID-19. Sequencing of cultured CD4+ T cell DNA used the Oncomine TCR Beta short-read assay. One entry per CDR3 protein results from TCRdb running MiXCR on the PCR reads. This repertoire shows about 11,000 distinct CDR3 sequences, roughly 40% found once; its top ten account for roughly 28%. Treatment of the sample: approximately nine-day PBMC culture with coronavirus spike peptide pools or control peptides (ViraFEST assay). For these TCRs, the target antigens are not known. Sample: CD4+ T cells from blood, cultured in vitro. The receptors here all came from a human donor who had recovered from COVID-19.

This sequence joins TRBV19 and TRBJ2-5, with 11 nucleotides matching TRBD1. Germline V gene data show CDR1 as LNHDA and CDR2 as SQIVND (reference sequence). J lost 5 bases, V lost 6 bases, and 2 bases had no gene match. The CDR3 covers 13 residues. Here the CDR3 DNA reads TGTGCCAGTAGCCGGGACAGGGGGGAGACCCAGTACTTC. Encoded protein: CASSRDRGETQYF.

This sequence joins TRBV6-5 and TRBJ1-6; D uncertain. From germline, CDR1 is MNHEY and CDR2 SVGAGI. The length of the CDR3 is 17 residues. The germline V and J ends were trimmed by 3 bases and 7 bases, with 19 bases remaining between them. CDR3 in DNA: TGTGCCAGCAGTTATGTTTCCCCCGTTCTAGGGAATTCACCCCTCCACTTT. Its protein is CASSYVSPVLGNSPLHF.

This clonotype was seen only a few times. The chain carries TRBV15 and TRBJ2-1; the D gene is possibly TRBD1 (5 bases). V lost 1 base, J lost 5 bases, and 12 bases lay in between. The CDR3 spans 15 residues. CDR1 is LNHNV and CDR2 is YYDKDF in the germline V gene (reference sequence). The CDR3 region is CATSRGQSRDNEQFF. CDR3 sequence (DNA): TGTGCCACCAGCAGAGGACAGAGCCGAGACAATGAGCAGTTCTTC.

This clonotype was counted a few times. The chain links TRBV6-1 to TRBJ2-3; no definite D call. Germline CDR1 is MNHNS and CDR2 is SASEGT. Trimming cost V 1 base and J 0 bases, with 11 bases left between them. The CDR3 sequence is 16 residues long. CDR3 protein: CASSEGASPSTDTQYF. The CDR3 coding sequence is TGTGCCAGCAGTGAAGGAGCGAGCCCTAGCACAGATACGCAGTATTTT.

Only one count was recorded for this clonotype. The gene calls are TRBV5-6 and TRBJ2-3, with TRBD1 matching 7 bases. There are 15 residues in the CDR3. V dropped 0 bases and J dropped 0; count of bases not matched to a gene: 1. From germline, CDR1 is SGHDT and CDR2 YYEEEE. Written as DNA, the CDR3 is TGTGCCAGCAGCTTGGCAGGGGGAAGCACAGATACGCAGTATTTT. Amino acid sequence: CASSLAGGSTDTQYF. Supplemented by reference TRBV5-6 and TRBJ2-3, the full variable domain reads DAGVTQSPTHLIKTRGQQVTLRCSPKSGHDTVSWYQQALGQGPQFIFQYYEEEERQRGNFPDRFSGHQFPNYSSELNVNALLLGDSALYLCASSLAGGSTDTQYFGPGTRLTVL.

The CDR3 nucleotides are TGTGCCAGCAGCACATTAGCGGGGGCCTCTTATACGCAGTATTTT. Its translation is CASSTLAGASYTQYF. The chain carries TRBV7-2 and TRBJ2-3; 9 bases line up with TRBD2. The trim removed 5 bases at V and 7 bases at J, leaving 10 bases unmatched. CDR3 size: 15 residues. Germline CDR1 is SGHTA and CDR2 is FQGNSA.

This chain links TRBV6-1 with TRBJ2-4; tentatively, D is TRBD2 (5 bases). The germline gives CDR1 MNHNS, CDR2 SASEGT. This CDR3 has 11 residues. V lost 8 bases, J lost 7 bases, and 9 bases lay in between. Here the CDR3 DNA reads TGTGCCAGCGCGGGTACCAACATTCAGTACTTC. Its protein product is CASAGTNIQYF.